The rows below give T cell receptor beta chains drawn from one sample of a study of shared clonotypes between healthy human individuals. Clones were sequenced by immunoSEQ multiplex PCR, and TCRdb holds only the in-frame ones, with some missing. The table has around 560,000 clones, approximately 95% seen once; the top ten hold 0.11%. Sequenced input: naive CD8+ T cells sorted from blood. All receptors derive from a woman younger than 45 in good health. Both conserved end residues are part of each CDR3. A D gene is named only where the DNA matches it firmly. Rows give clone size only sometimes, using once, few, many, or a class for an expanded clone.

j_call v_call clone_size d_call cdr3_aa cdr3_nt
TRBJ1-5 TRBV28 - - CASSFKGNSNQPQHF TGTGCCAGCAGTTTTAAGGGAAATAGCAATCAGCCCCAGCATTTT
TRBJ1-1 TRBV6-1 once TRBD1 CASSTGGRGTEAFF TGTGCCAGCAGTACAGGGGGCAGAGGCACTGAAGCTTTCTTT
TRBJ2-7 TRBV13 once - CASSFGSGAYEQYF TGTGCCAGCAGCTTTGGCTCAGGGGCCTACGAGCAGTACTTC
TRBJ2-3 TRBV6-6 - - CASSHLATSTDTQYF TGTGCCAGCAGCCACCTAGCGACTAGCACAGATACGCAGTATTTT
TRBJ2-1 TRBV27 - TRBD2 CASSLPGGSSYNEQFF TGTGCCAGCAGTTTACCTGGCGGGAGCTCCTACAATGAGCAGTTCTTC
TRBJ2-7 TRBV7-6 - - CASSPATTYEQYF TGTGCCAGCAGCCCAGCCACGACCTACGAGCAGTACTTC
TRBJ2-7 TRBV19 once TRBD2 CASSIATSGYSYEQYF TGTGCCAGTAGTATAGCTACTAGCGGGTACTCCTACGAGCAGTACTTC
TRBJ2-1 TRBV14 - - CASSPLSYLLSEQFF TGTGCCAGCAGCCCACTTTCCTATCTCCTCAGTGAGCAGTTCTTC
TRBJ1-1 TRBV9 - - CASSGRDTNTEAFF TGTGCCAGCAGCGGACGGGACACTAACACTGAAGCTTTCTTT
TRBJ2-5 TRBV10-3 - TRBD1 CATSRGRGRETQYF TGTGCCACGTCGCGGGGCAGGGGGCGTGAGACCCAGTACTTC
TRBJ2-7 TRBV4-1 once TRBD1 CVSSALRDRAYEQYF TGCGTCAGCAGCGCCCTCCGGGACAGGGCCTACGAGCAGTACTTC
TRBJ2-7 TRBV19 - - CASRDVETYEQYF TGTGCCAGCCGGGACGTAGAAACCTACGAGCAGTACTTC
TRBJ2-5 TRBV19 - - CASSIWLKETQYF TGTGCCAGTAGTATTTGGTTGAAAGAGACCCAGTACTTC
TRBJ2-1 TRBV27 - - CASTRNRDSNNEQFF TGTGCCAGCACCCGGAACCGGGACTCCAACAATGAGCAGTTCTTC
TRBJ2-1 TRBV10-2 - - CASSSRAYNEQFF TGCGCCAGCAGTAGCAGGGCTTACAATGAGCAGTTCTTC
TRBJ1-1 TRBV7-9 - TRBD1 CASSLLQGARPEAFF TGTGCCAGCAGCCTACTCCAGGGGGCACGGCCTGAAGCTTTCTTT
TRBJ2-7 TRBV19 once - CASRRGYEQYF TGTGCCAGTAGACGAGGCTACGAGCAGTACTTC
TRBJ2-7 TRBV30 - TRBD2 CAWSVRLAGVDEQYF TGTGCCTGGAGTGTAAGACTAGCGGGAGTGGACGAGCAGTACTTC
TRBJ2-2 TRBV6-5 - - CASSYGQGATGELFF TGTGCCAGCAGTTACGGGCAGGGTGCGACCGGGGAGCTGTTTTTT
TRBJ2-7 TRBV28 - - CASSLRGYEQYF TGTGCCAGCAGTCTTCGGGGGTACGAGCAGTACTTC
TRBJ1-5 TRBV4-2 - - CASSPTDSSNQPQHF TGTGCCAGCAGCCCCACGGACAGTAGCAATCAGCCCCAGCATTTT
TRBJ1-1 TRBV11-2 - - CASSAPPRGEAFF TGTGCCAGCAGCGCCCCGCCAAGGGGTGAAGCTTTCTTT
TRBJ2-3 TRBV13 - TRBD1 CASSFTGGGTDTQYF TGTGCCAGCAGCTTCACAGGGGGAGGCACAGATACGCAGTATTTT
TRBJ1-4 TRBV27 once - CASSLYPDSSNEKLFF TGTGCCAGCAGTCTATACCCCGACAGCTCTAATGAAAAACTGTTTTTT
TRBJ2-5 TRBV5-3 - - CASSLAQGQETQYF TGTGCCAGCAGCTTGGCTCAGGGGCAAGAGACCCAGTACTTC
TRBJ2-7 TRBV5-6 - TRBD2 CASSYGLAGEIYEQYF TGTGCCAGCAGTTACGGACTAGCGGGAGAAATCTACGAGCAGTACTTC
TRBJ2-2 TRBV6-5 - TRBD2 CASTPAGEHGELFF TGTGCCAGCACTCCGGCGGGGGAACACGGGGAGCTGTTTTTT
TRBJ2-7 TRBV2 - - CASKPGVSLYEQYF TGTGCCAGCAAACCGGGCGTTTCACTCTACGAGCAGTACTTC